This entry lists 21 T cell receptor beta chains sequenced from one sample in a study of blood T cell repertoires in COVID-19. Some clones are missing from TCRdb's copy, which holds only in-frame ones; the method was immunoSEQ multiplex PCR. Among roughly 150,000 clones, just under 90% were seen once, and the ten largest hold approximately 9.9%. The sequencing sample was made of peripheral blood. These receptors came from an elderly woman with acute or convalescent COVID-19.

The J gene is TRBJ1-1, the V gene TRBV7-9; D unresolved. Germline CDR1 is SEHNR and CDR2 is FQNEAQ (reference sequence). The CDR3 covers 14 residues. Trimming stripped 4 bases from V and 1 base from J, with 10 bases between. The CDR3 DNA sequence: TGTGCCAGCAGCTCCCCCGGTGGGAACACTGAAGCTTTCTTT. Its translation: CASSSPGGNTEAFF.

This chain joins TRBV28 and TRBJ1-5; D ambiguous. Trimming pared 6 bases from V and 4 bases from J, leaving 16 bases between. Germline CDR1 is MDHEN and CDR2 is SYDVKM. The CDR3 runs 15 residues. The CDR3 DNA reads as TGTGCCAGCAGCCCCGCGAAGCGAGGTAATCAGCCCCAGCATTTT. Its translation: CASSPAKRGNQPQHF.

This clone was recorded a few times. The V gene is TRBV7-3, the J gene TRBJ2-2; TRBD1 might be the D (7 bases). The length of the CDR3 is 16 residues. Between the trimmed V and J ends, which lost 4 bases and 1 base, there was a span of 13 bases. CDR1 is SGHTA and CDR2 is FQGTGA in the germline V gene. Here the CDR3 DNA reads TGTGCCAGCAGCTCACAGGGGACTGGGAACACCGGGGAGCTGTTTTTT. Translating gives CASSSQGTGNTGELFF.

In its sample, this clone was seen once. V usage is TRBV7-2 and J usage is TRBJ2-7, with 9 bases identical to TRBD2. Germline loops: CDR1 SGHTA, CDR2 FQGNSA. The CDR3 is made up of 14 amino acids. V lost 6 bases and J lost 7; bases outside the gene matches: 10. CDR3 DNA: TGTGCCAGCAGTTCCTCCCGACTAGCGGAAGAGCAGTACTTC. Amino acid sequence: CASSSSRLAEEQYF.

This chain joins TRBV3-1 (or the pseudogene TRBV3-2) and TRBJ2-7; D is perhaps TRBD1 (5 bases). The ends were cut back, 4 bases at V and 0 bases at J, with 16 bases in the middle. The V gene's germline CDR1 is LGHDT and CDR2 YNNKEL (reference sequence). CDR3 length: 16 amino acids. CDR3 sequence (DNA): TGTGCCAGCAGCCCGCCCTCCAGGGAAACCTCCTACGAGCAGTACTTC. This codes for CASSPPSRETSYEQYF.

This chain uses TRBV23-1 with TRBJ1-5; D unclear. TRBV23-1 is marked as an open reading frame, function uncertain. This CDR3 is 19 amino acids long. V lost 0 bases, J lost 0 bases, and 18 bases lay in between. The CDR3 nucleotides are TGCGCCAGCAGTCAATCCGGGAGACAACCCCCGAATAGCAATCAGCCCCAGCATTTT. It specifies CASSQSGRQPPNSNQPQHF.

This clone showed up just once. V gene TRBV12-5 combines with J gene TRBJ1-5; tentative D call: TRBD1 (6 bases). Trimming shortened V by 1 base and J by 1 base, and 20 bases separated the two germline ends. CDR1 LGHNT and CDR2 FRNRAP come from the germline V gene. The CDR3 has 19 residues. CDR3 in amino acids: CASGLELGGGVISNQPQHF. In DNA form, the CDR3 reads TGTGCTAGTGGTTTGGAACTCGGAGGGGGGGTCATAAGCAATCAGCCCCAGCATTTT.

This chain uses TRBV7-9 with TRBJ1-6; D unresolved. The germline V and J ends were trimmed by 5 bases and 14 bases, with 13 bases remaining between them. This CDR3 spans 12 amino acids. Germline V gene data show CDR1 as SEHNR and CDR2 as FQNEAQ (reference sequence). CDR3 coding DNA: TGTGCCAGCAGCCCAGACACTTGGGCCCTCCACTTT. Residues: CASSPDTWALHF.

The chain joins TRBV12-5 to TRBJ2-1; 12 nucleotides agree with TRBD2. The V and J ends lost 1 base and 7 bases, in that order; junction bases with no gene match: 2. This CDR3 region has 15 residues. The germline gives CDR1 LGHNT, CDR2 FRNRAP. CDR3 nucleotides: TGTGCTAGTGGTTTGGGGCTAGCGGGGGGGAATGAGCAGTTCTTC. Amino acid sequence: CASGLGLAGGNEQFF.

The table lists this clone with a count of one. The J gene is TRBJ1-4, the V gene TRBV5-1, with 11 bases lining up with TRBD1. This CDR3 is 16 amino acids long. The germline gives CDR1 SGHRS, CDR2 YFSETQ. Trimming at V came to 4 bases and at J to 8 bases, leaving 10 bases not matched to a gene. The CDR3, as DNA: TGCGCCAGCAGCGCGGACTGGACAGGGGGCAGGGAAAAACTGTTTTTT. Its translation is CASSADWTGGREKLFF.

The genes are TRBV6-4 and TRBJ1-4; TRBD1 matches 8 bases. V shed 5 bases and J 6 bases; nucleotides not matched to a gene: 5. CDR1 is MRHNA, CDR2 SNTAGT, per germline. This CDR3 is built from 14 residues. For the CDR3, the DNA is TGTGCCAGCAGTCAAGACAGGGGCGATGAAAAACTGTTTTTT. Encoded protein: CASSQDRGDEKLFF.

This sequence joins TRBV19 and TRBJ1-6, with D hard to call. CDR1 is LNHDA and CDR2 is SQIVND in the germline V gene (reference sequence). V was cut by 1 base and J by 0 bases, with 7 bases left in between. CDR3 length: 16 residues. CDR3 sequence: CASSIAASSYNSPLHF. The DNA of the CDR3 is TGTGCCAGTAGTATAGCAGCGAGCTCCTATAATTCACCCCTCCACTTT.

This chain links TRBV5-1 with TRBJ2-4, with D possibly TRBD1 on 6 matching bases. Trimming removed 0 bases from V and 8 bases from J, with 9 bases in between. CDR1 is SGHRS, CDR2 YFSETQ, per germline. The CDR3 sequence is 13 residues long. The CDR3: CASSLEGVDIQYF. Here the CDR3 DNA reads TGCGCCAGCAGCTTGGAGGGGGTGGACATTCAGTACTTC.

This chain uses TRBV11-2 with TRBJ1-1; 9 bases map to TRBD1. The CDR3 extends over 14 amino acids. The germline CDR1 and CDR2 sequences are SGHAT and FQNNGV. Trimming cost V 5 bases and J 5 bases; bases outside gene matches: 6. The CDR3 DNA sequence: TGTGCCAGCAGCACGGGACAGGGAGGTACTGAAGCTTTCTTT. It specifies CASSTGQGGTEAFF.

The chain uses TRBV2 and TRBJ1-2; D uncertain. The germline gives CDR1 SNHLY, CDR2 FYNNEI. V was clipped by 6 bases and J by 8 bases, with 16 bases between them. This CDR3 spans 13 amino acids. The CDR3 coding sequence is TGTGCCAGCAGGCCCAGCATCCCGGGGGGCTACACCTTC. Amino acid sequence: CASRPSIPGGYTF. Filled out from reference TRBV2 and TRBJ1-2, the complete variable domain reads EPEVTQTPSHQVTQMGQEVILRCVPISNHLYFYWYRQILGQKVEFLVSFYNNEISEKSEIFDDQFSVERPDGSNFTLKIRSTKLEDSAMYFCASRPSIPGGYTFGSGTRLTVV.

The V and J genes are TRBV6-5 and TRBJ2-3; D possibly corresponds to TRBD2 (5 bases). The CDR3 runs 16 residues. Germline CDR1 reads MNHEY; CDR2 reads SVGAGI. V shed 2 bases and J shed 0 bases, with 12 bases lying between them. The CDR3 sequence is CASSYGSQRSTDTQYF. CDR3 nucleotide sequence: TGTGCCAGCAGTTACGGGTCCCAGCGGAGCACAGATACGCAGTATTTT.

This clone showed up just once. The chain uses TRBV5-1 and TRBJ1-4, with D possibly being TRBD1 (5 bases). Germline V gene data show CDR1 as SGHRS and CDR2 as YFSETQ. CDR3 length: 14 amino acids. With 4 bases removed from V and 3 bases from J, the gap between germline ends came to 10 bases. Here the CDR3 reads CASSQQAPNEKLFF. For the CDR3, the DNA is TGCGCCAGCAGCCAACAGGCCCCTAATGAAAAACTGTTTTTT.

This chain connects TRBV7-9 to TRBJ1-2; 7 bases align to TRBD1. CDR1 and CDR2 from the germline V gene are SEHNR and FQNEAQ (reference sequence). Trimming at V came to 5 bases and at J to 8 bases, leaving 5 bases not matched to a gene. The CDR3 loop spans 12 amino acids. CDR3: CASSVTGEGYTF. The CDR3 DNA is TGTGCCAGCAGCGTAACAGGGGAAGGCTACACCTTC.

The chain recombines TRBV7-2 with TRBJ2-5; 7 bases are a match to TRBD1. The trim removed 5 bases at V and 5 bases at J, leaving 11 bases unmatched. Germline lookup yields CDR1 SGHTA and CDR2 FQGNSA. This CDR3 spans 15 amino acids. CDR3 residues: CASSPNRGIGETQYF. Written as DNA, the CDR3 is TGTGCCAGCAGCCCCAACAGGGGCATAGGGGAGACCCAGTACTTC.

This clone is medium-sized (0.01 to 0.1%) by share. The rearrangement joins TRBV16 to TRBJ1-2; no definite D call. Trimming shortened V by 7 bases and J by 4 bases, and 13 bases separated the two germline ends. The length of the CDR3 is 13 residues. Germline CDR1 and CDR2: KGHSY and FQNENV. The CDR3 here is CASNRGGFYGYTF. The CDR3 region has the DNA TGTGCCAGCAACCGTGGAGGGTTCTATGGCTACACCTTC.

The V and J genes are TRBV3-1 (or the pseudogene TRBV3-2) and TRBJ1-6; D remains ambiguous. Trimming removed 1 base at V and 8 bases at J, with 12 bases between. Germline values: CDR1 LGHDT, CDR2 YNNKEL (reference sequence). The CDR3 spans 15 residues. DNA of the CDR3: TGTGCCAGCAGCCAAGTGGCGGTCGGGGATTCACCCCTCCACTTT. Protein product: CASSQVAVGDSPLHF.